What follows is one TCR beta chain and its context. What it binds is not known. Samples came from healthy bone marrow donors. This sample was taken from a study of cytomegalovirus exposure and HLA in healthy donors. Findings and caveats of the study: For most TCR beta V segments, an earlier analysis put the productive rate at about 87% or about 30% of the time. About 150 TCR beta chains were listed as cytomegalovirus-associated.

The PCR made use of 60 Vbeta and 13 Jbeta primers. Clones were sequenced by immunoSEQ multiplex PCR, and TCRdb holds only the in-frame ones, with some missing. Of 150,000 to 200,000 clones listed, over 65% are singletons. CDR3 size: 11 residues. CDR1 is DFQATT and CDR2 is SNEGSKA in the germline V gene (reference sequence). V was clipped by 3 bases and J by 2 bases, with 5 bases between them. Sequences were obtained from PBMCs. The clonotype originates from a man in his fifties or sixties in good health and CMV-seronegative. V gene TRBV20-1 combines with J gene TRBJ2-7; D is unresolved. The CDR3 DNA sequence: TGCAGTGCTAGGGGCCCCTACGAGCAGTACTTC. Translation gives CSARGPYEQYF.